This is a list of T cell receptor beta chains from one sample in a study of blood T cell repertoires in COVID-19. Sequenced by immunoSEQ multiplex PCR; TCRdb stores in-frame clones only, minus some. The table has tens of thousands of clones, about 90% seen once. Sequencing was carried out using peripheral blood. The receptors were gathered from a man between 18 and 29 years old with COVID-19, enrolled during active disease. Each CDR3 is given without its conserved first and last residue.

ASSYDTNYGYT	TRBV12-3/TRBV12-4	TRBJ1-2
ASSMSDRGNSPLH	TRBV19	TRBJ1-6
AWSVGGRPRTEAF	TRBV30	TRBJ1-1
ASSQDGGYYEQY	TRBV14	TRBJ2-7
ASSLSGSYNEQF	TRBV27	TRBJ2-1
ASSEGTGGNTGELF	TRBV6-1	TRBJ2-2
ASSLDRGEEKLF	TRBV7-2	TRBJ1-4
ASSSNRPGTSGSGNEQF	TRBV28	TRBJ2-1
ATSDLWTGGDTGELF	TRBV24-1	TRBJ2-2
AIHVREKFEQY	TRBV10-3	TRBJ2-7
ASRRESNYGYT	TRBV6-5	TRBJ1-2
ACDLSRNSPLH	TRBV30	TRBJ1-6
ASSSSGDTGRAAF	TRBV7-9	TRBJ1-1
ASSLGSSYEQY	TRBV11-2	TRBJ2-7
ASSHRDRGTYEQY	TRBV5-4	TRBJ2-7
ASSRFATNEKLF	TRBV7-2	TRBJ1-4
ASRHMNTEAF	TRBV7-9	TRBJ1-1
ASSPPSSSYEQY	TRBV7-9	TRBJ2-7
ASSPPASPYSYEQY	TRBV28	TRBJ2-7
ASSLVQGARGTDTQY	TRBV5-5	TRBJ2-3
ATSSGQGQKKGQPQH	TRBV15	TRBJ1-5
ASSSGGNSNQPQH	TRBV7-2	TRBJ1-5
ASRNTQGAVYEQY	TRBV6-6	TRBJ2-7
ASSLIAGAHNEQF	TRBV7-3	TRBJ2-1
ASMVGLASPDTQY	TRBV27	TRBJ2-3
ASSGPGLADTDTQY	TRBV10-2	TRBJ2-3
ASSFPSGAYEQY	TRBV5-6	TRBJ2-7
ASSKGSVAGGPVLYNEQF	TRBV21-1	TRBJ2-1
ASSSGLAGPYEQY	TRBV27	TRBJ2-7
ASRPTGLLEAF	TRBV12-3/TRBV12-4	TRBJ1-1